These 24 T cell receptor beta chains were all obtained from the same sample, sequenced in a study of T-cell reconstitution after alpha-beta-depleted transplantation in children. TCRbeta library construction was performed incorporating unique molecular identifiers. TCRdb called the PCR reads again in MiXCR, with one record for every CDR3 protein. The sample carries 150,000 to 250,000 distinct CDR3 sequences, 5.5% to 7% recorded once. Sequences were derived from PBMCs, sampled before TCRalphabeta/CD19-depleted stem cell transplant. The receptors stem from a girl under three years old with combined immunodeficiency, due to receive a stem cell transplant.

This clonotype appeared a few times. The rearrangement links TRBV5-5 to TRBJ1-5, with TRBD1 as a possible D gene (5 bases). V was cut by 3 bases and J by 5 bases, with 15 bases left in between. This CDR3 has 15 residues. Germline CDR1 and CDR2: SGHKS and YYEKEE (reference sequence). Written as DNA, the CDR3 is TGTGCCAGCAGCTCAGCCCCCGGGACGCATCAGCCCCAGCATTTT. Translation gives CASSSAPGTHQPQHF.

The genes are TRBV7-8 and TRBJ2-2; D tentatively reads TRBD1 or TRBD2 (6 bases each). The CDR3 totals 16 residues. Germline loops: CDR1 SGHVS, CDR2 FQNEAQ. The V and J ends lost 5 bases and 4 bases respectively, with 17 bases between them. CDR3 bases: TGTGCCAGCAGCCCAGTGGGGGGCATCAGCACCGGGGAGCTGTTTTTT. It encodes CASSPVGGISTGELFF.

This clonotype was seen at least ten times. The chain has TRBV29-1 and TRBJ1-2, with D possibly being TRBD1 (5 bases). The CDR3 consists of 13 residues. The V and J ends lost 4 bases and 4 bases respectively, with 13 bases between them. CDR1 SQVTM and CDR2 ANQGSEA come from the germline V gene. CDR3 amino acids: CSVAPGQGYGYTF. CDR3 bases: TGCAGCGTTGCCCCAGGGCAGGGCTATGGCTACACCTTC.

In this sample, this clonotype turned up many times. This rearrangement joins TRBV12-3 or TRBV12-4 to TRBJ2-7; no firm D call. The CDR3 totals 14 residues. The V end lost 3 bases, the J end lost 3 bases, and 12 bases lay between the germline ends. The CDR3 region is CASSFGLENYEQYF. The CDR3 DNA is TGTGCCAGCAGTTTCGGGCTAGAGAACTACGAGCAGTACTTC.

Points on this clonotype: A much larger clonotype is one base distant, so this may be a read error. This is likely a read error, given that the CDR3 carries no conserved phenylalanine or tryptophan at its end. The chain is built from TRBV7-9 and TRBJ2-7; 8 bases align to TRBD1. V shed 4 bases, J shed 3 bases, and the junction held 11 bases outside the gene matches. The CDR3 is 16 amino acids. The germline gives CDR1 SEHNR, CDR2 FQNEAQ (reference sequence). CDR3 protein: CASSSEWTGSFYEQYL. DNA of the CDR3: TGTGCCAGCAGCTCCGAGTGGACAGGGAGCTTCTACGAGCAGTACTTA.

At least ten counts were recorded for this clonotype. V usage is TRBV4-1 and J usage is TRBJ2-5; D is possibly TRBD2 (6 bases). Germline CDR1 and CDR2: MGHRA and YSYEKL. CDR3 size: 15 residues. V was shortened by 0 bases and J by 2 bases, with 10 bases between the two germline ends. CDR3 sequence reads: CASSQDPAGQETQYF. For the CDR3, the DNA is TGCGCCAGCAGCCAAGACCCGGCGGGGCAAGAGACCCAGTACTTC.

There are many counts of this clonotype. This rearrangement joins TRBV28 to TRBJ2-1; a weak D match, TRBD1 (6 bases). Per the germline V gene, CDR1 is MDHEN and CDR2 is SYDVKM. The CDR3 runs 17 residues. V shed 6 bases and J shed 0 bases, with 18 bases lying between them. CDR3 coding DNA: TGTGCCAGCAGCTACCGGGACACCTGGGCCTCCTACAATGAGCAGTTCTTC. Protein sequence: CASSYRDTWASYNEQFF.

This clonotype was seen ten or more times. This chain connects TRBV29-1 to TRBJ2-1, with 10 bases matching TRBD2. The germline V gene encodes CDR1 SQVTM and CDR2 ANQGSEA. The CDR3 extends over 15 amino acids. Germline trimming cut 8 bases from V and 5 bases from J; bases unmatched to any gene: 12. The CDR3 protein is CSTATGLADHNEQFF. The DNA for the CDR3 is TGCAGCACCGCTACAGGACTAGCGGATCACAATGAGCAGTTCTTC.

CDR3 sequence reads: CARCLALAGVGTDTQYF. The CDR3 DNA reads TGTGCCCGCTGTTTGGCCTTAGCGGGAGTGGGCACAGATACGCAGTATTTT. The chain employs TRBV13 and TRBJ2-3; the match to TRBD2 covers 9 bases. J lost 1 base, V lost 11 bases, and 16 bases had no gene match. From germline, CDR1 is PRHDT and CDR2 FYEKMQ (reference sequence). The CDR3 runs 17 residues. Complete variable domain (other parts from reference TRBV13 and TRBJ2-3): AAGVIQSPRHLIKEKRETATLKCYPIPRHDTVYWYQQGPGQDPQFLISFYEKMQSDKGSIPDRFSAQQFSDYHSELNMSSLELGDSALYFCARCLALAGVGTDTQYFGPGTRLTVL.

At least ten counts were recorded for this clonotype. This chain joins TRBV7-4 and TRBJ2-7; 7 bases are shared with TRBD1. Trimming took 7 bases from V and 4 from J; bases not matched to a gene: 10. CDR3 size: 14 residues. Germline V lookup: CDR1 SGHVT, CDR2 SQSDAQ. Here the CDR3 reads CASIFPGQRYEQYF. The CDR3 nucleotides are TGTGCCAGCATCTTCCCGGGACAGAGATACGAGCAGTACTTC.

This clonotype was seen at least ten times. CDR3 in DNA: TGTGCCAGCAGTTACTCAATCATTGGGTACAATGAGCAGTTCTTC. Its translation is CASSYSIIGYNEQFF. The J gene is TRBJ2-1, the V gene TRBV6-5; D unclear. Germline V lookup: CDR1 MNHEY, CDR2 SVGAGI. The CDR3 covers 15 residues. V was clipped by 0 bases and J by 4 bases, with 10 bases between them.

Only a few counts were recorded for this clonotype. V usage is TRBV3-1 and J usage is TRBJ2-5; 7 bases agree with TRBD2. Germline V gene sequence: CDR1 LGHDT, CDR2 YNNKEL (reference sequence). V trimming: 3 bases; J trimming: 5 bases; junction bases outside the gene matches: 6. CDR3 length: 14 amino acids. CDR3 nucleotides: TGTGCCAGCAGCCATTCGGGAGGAGGGGAGACCCAGTACTTC. Translation: CASSHSGGGETQYF.

This clonotype was detected many times. The chain recombines TRBV2 with TRBJ2-3; 9 bases line up with TRBD2. Per the germline V gene, CDR1 is SNHLY and CDR2 is FYNNEI. The CDR3 contains 18 residues. V gave up 7 bases and J gave up 2 bases; unmatched junction bases: 16. The CDR3 region is CASKPRLGASGATDTQYF. The CDR3 DNA is TGTGCCAGCAAACCTCGCCTCGGGGCTAGCGGGGCCACAGATACGCAGTATTTT.

This clonotype was found many times. The V gene is TRBV11-2, the J gene TRBJ2-1, with no clear D. The ends were cut back, 0 bases at V and 2 bases at J, with 8 bases in the middle. Per the germline V gene, CDR1 is SGHAT and CDR2 is FQNNGV. CDR3 length equals 15 residues. CDR3 bases: TGTGCCAGCAGCTTAGATCCATCTACCTACAATGAGCAGTTCTTC. Translation: CASSLDPSTYNEQFF.

This clonotype was seen only a few times. The chain employs TRBV5-1 and TRBJ2-3, with D possibly being TRBD1 (6 bases). The V and J ends lost 2 bases and 2 bases respectively, with 12 bases between them. In germline, CDR1 is SGHRS, CDR2 YFSETQ. The CDR3 loop spans 15 amino acids. The CDR3 region has the DNA TGCGCCAGCAGCTTCCACCCAGGGGTCACAGATACGCAGTATTTT. Encoded protein: CASSFHPGVTDTQYF.

This clonotype occurred many times. V is TRBV20-1 and J is TRBJ1-1; the D gene is possibly TRBD1 (5 bases). The germline gives CDR1 DFQATT, CDR2 SNEGSKA (reference sequence). Between the trimmed V and J ends, which lost 6 bases and 14 bases, there was a span of 10 bases. The length of the CDR3 is 8 residues. CDR3 nucleotide sequence: TGCAGTGCCTACCAGGGATTCTTT. Protein sequence: CSAYQGFF.

Ten or more counts support this clonotype. V usage is TRBV3-2 and J usage is TRBJ2-1; the D call in the table, TRBD2, was not verified against the DNA. TRBV3-2 is shown as a pseudogene. The CDR3 is 15 residues long. This chain's CDR3 is CASSPVTSRYNEQFF. In DNA, the CDR3 is TGTGCCAGCAGCCCGGTGACTAGCAGATACAATGAGCAGTTCTTC.

This clonotype has a count of ten or more. The V and J genes are TRBV4-1 and TRBJ1-5; 8 bases map to TRBD1. After removal of 2 bases from V and 0 bases from J, the junction contained 6 bases not matched to a gene. Germline CDR1 reads MGHRA; CDR2 reads YSYEKL. The CDR3 is made up of 17 amino acids. CDR3 nucleotides: TGCGCCAGCAGCCAATTTGCTACAGGGGGTAGCAATCAGCCCCAGCATTTT. Protein product: CASSQFATGGSNQPQHF.

In this sample, this clonotype turned up many times. This CDR3 is CASSPDRNEQFF. In DNA form, the CDR3 reads TGTGCCAGCAGCCCCGACCGCAATGAGCAGTTCTTC. The V and J genes are TRBV7-3 and TRBJ2-1; D not certain. The length of the CDR3 is 12 residues. The germline V gene encodes CDR1 SGHTA and CDR2 FQGTGA. V lost 5 bases and J 6 bases, leaving 8 bases between the germline ends.

A few counts support this clonotype. The gene calls are TRBV30 and TRBJ1-5; 7 bases match TRBD1. Trimming removed 2 bases from V and 8 bases from J; junction bases left unmatched: 6. The germline CDR1 and CDR2 sequences are GTSNPN and SVGIG (reference sequence). There are 13 residues in the CDR3. CDR3 region: CAWSRAGGEPQHF. CDR3 nucleotide sequence: TGTGCCTGGAGTAGGGCAGGGGGAGAGCCCCAGCATTTT. Together with reference TRBV30 and TRBJ1-5, the CDR3 gives the full variable domain: SQTIHQWPATLVQPVGSPLSLECTVEGTSNPNLYWYRQAAGRGLQLLFYSVGIGQISSEVPQNLSASRPQDRQFILSSKKLLLSDSGFYLCAWSRAGGEPQHFGDGTRLSIL.

This clonotype appeared many times. The chain carries TRBV12-3 or TRBV12-4 and TRBJ1-1, with TRBD1 as a possible D gene (6 bases). The V and J ends lost 6 bases and 8 bases respectively, with 13 bases between them. The length of the CDR3 is 12 residues. Here the CDR3 DNA reads TGTGCCAGCAGCCGCGACAGGCCAGAAGCTTTCTTT. It is translated as CASSRDRPEAFF.

This clonotype came up many times. The chain has TRBV7-2 and TRBJ1-2; D is unresolved. The CDR3 has 13 amino acids. Per the germline V gene, CDR1 is SGHTA and CDR2 is FQGNSA. V lost 5 bases to trimming and J lost 8 bases, with 15 bases between them. The CDR3 spells CASSPGNFEGYTF. The CDR3 DNA reads as TGTGCCAGCAGCCCGGGGAACTTTGAAGGCTACACCTTC.

This clonotype was found many times. CDR3 DNA sequence: TGTGCCAGCAGCGCGCCGGGACAGGGGTTAATCGGGGAGCTGTTTTTT. This gives the protein CASSAPGQGLIGELFF. The rearrangement links TRBV9 to TRBJ2-2; 10 bases fit TRBD1. Germline CDR1 reads SGDLS; CDR2 reads YYNGEE. J lost 7 bases, V lost 3 bases, and 9 bases had no gene match. The CDR3 contains 16 residues.

There are many counts of this clonotype. V usage is TRBV29-1 and J usage is TRBJ1-1, with unresolved D. Deletions cut 1 base from V and 1 base from J, with 4 bases between. CDR3 length equals 12 residues. Looked up from germline, CDR1 is SQVTM and CDR2 is ANQGSEA. As DNA, the CDR3 is TGCAGCGTTGAAGTTAGGAACACTGAAGCTTTCTTT. It codes for CSVEVRNTEAFF.